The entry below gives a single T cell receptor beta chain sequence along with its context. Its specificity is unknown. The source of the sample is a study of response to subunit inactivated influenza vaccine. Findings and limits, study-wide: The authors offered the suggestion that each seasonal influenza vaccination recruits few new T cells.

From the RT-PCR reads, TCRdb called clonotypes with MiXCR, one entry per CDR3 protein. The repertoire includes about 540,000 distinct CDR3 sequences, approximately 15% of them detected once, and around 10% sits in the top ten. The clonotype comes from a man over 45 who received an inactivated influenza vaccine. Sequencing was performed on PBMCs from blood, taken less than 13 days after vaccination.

The chain's CDR3 is CSASRDSSYEQYF. Here the CDR3 DNA reads TGCAGTGCTAGCCGGGACAGCTCCTACGAGCAGTACTTC. The V call is TRBV20-1, the J call TRBJ2-7, with 7 bases lining up with TRBD1. CDR1 and CDR2 from the germline V gene are DFQATT and SNEGSKA (reference sequence). CDR3 length equals 13 residues. Germline trimming cut 3 bases from V and 0 bases from J; bases unmatched to any gene: 2.